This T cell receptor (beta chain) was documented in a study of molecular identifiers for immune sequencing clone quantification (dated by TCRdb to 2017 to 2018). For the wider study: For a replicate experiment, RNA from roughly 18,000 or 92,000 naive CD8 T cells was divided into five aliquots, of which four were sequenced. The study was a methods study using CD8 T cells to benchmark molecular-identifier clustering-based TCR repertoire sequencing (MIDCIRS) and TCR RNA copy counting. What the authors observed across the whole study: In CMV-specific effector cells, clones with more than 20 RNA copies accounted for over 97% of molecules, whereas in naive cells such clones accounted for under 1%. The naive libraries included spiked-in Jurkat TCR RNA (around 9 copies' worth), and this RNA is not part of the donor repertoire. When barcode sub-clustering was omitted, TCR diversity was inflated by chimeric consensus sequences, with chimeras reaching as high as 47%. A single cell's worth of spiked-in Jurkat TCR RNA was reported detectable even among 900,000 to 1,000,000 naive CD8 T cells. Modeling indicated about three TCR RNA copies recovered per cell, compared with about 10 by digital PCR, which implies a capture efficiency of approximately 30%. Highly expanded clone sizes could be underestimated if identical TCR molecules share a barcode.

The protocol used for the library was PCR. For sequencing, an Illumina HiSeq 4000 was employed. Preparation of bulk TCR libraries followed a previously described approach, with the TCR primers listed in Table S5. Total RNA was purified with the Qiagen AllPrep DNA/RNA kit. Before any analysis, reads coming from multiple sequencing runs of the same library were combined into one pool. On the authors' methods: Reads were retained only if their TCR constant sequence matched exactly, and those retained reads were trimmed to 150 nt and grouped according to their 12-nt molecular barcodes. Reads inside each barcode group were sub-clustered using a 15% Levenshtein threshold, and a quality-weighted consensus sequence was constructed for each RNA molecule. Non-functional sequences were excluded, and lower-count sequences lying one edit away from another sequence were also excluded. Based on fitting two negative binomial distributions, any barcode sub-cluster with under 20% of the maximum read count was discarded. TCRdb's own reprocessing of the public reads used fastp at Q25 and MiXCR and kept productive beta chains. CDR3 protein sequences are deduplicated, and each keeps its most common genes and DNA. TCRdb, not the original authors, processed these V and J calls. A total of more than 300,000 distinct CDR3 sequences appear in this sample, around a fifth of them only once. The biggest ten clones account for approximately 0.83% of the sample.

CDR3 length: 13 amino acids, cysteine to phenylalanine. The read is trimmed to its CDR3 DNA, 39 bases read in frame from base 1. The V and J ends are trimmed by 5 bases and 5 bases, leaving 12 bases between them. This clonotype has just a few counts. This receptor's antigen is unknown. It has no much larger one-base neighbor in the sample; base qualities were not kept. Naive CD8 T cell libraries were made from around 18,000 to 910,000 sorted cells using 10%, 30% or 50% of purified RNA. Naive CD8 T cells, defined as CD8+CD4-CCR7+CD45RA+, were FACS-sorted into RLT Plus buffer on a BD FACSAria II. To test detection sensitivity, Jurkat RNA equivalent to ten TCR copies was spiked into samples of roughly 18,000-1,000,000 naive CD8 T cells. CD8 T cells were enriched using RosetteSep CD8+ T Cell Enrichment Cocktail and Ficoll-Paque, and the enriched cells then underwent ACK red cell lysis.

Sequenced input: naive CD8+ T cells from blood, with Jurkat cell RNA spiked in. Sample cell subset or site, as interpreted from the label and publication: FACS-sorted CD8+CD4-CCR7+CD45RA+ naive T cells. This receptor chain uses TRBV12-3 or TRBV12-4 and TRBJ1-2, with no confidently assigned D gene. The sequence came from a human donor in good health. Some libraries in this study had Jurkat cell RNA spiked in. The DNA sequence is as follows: TGTGCCAGCAGTCTACAAGGACGGTATGGCTACACCTTC. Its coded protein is CASSLQGRYGYTF.